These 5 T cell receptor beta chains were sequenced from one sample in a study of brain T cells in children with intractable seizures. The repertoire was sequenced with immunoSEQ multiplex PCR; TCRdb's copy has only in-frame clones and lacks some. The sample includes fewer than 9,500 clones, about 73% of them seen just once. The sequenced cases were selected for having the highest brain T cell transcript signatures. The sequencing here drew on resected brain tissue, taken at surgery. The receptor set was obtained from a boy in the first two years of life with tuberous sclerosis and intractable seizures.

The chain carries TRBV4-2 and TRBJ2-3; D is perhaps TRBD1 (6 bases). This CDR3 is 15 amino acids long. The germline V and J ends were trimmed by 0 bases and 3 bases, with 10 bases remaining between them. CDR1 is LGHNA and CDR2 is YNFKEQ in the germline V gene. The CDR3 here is CASSQEQGNTDTQYF. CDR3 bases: TGTGCCAGCAGCCAAGAGCAGGGGAATACAGATACGCAGTATTTT.

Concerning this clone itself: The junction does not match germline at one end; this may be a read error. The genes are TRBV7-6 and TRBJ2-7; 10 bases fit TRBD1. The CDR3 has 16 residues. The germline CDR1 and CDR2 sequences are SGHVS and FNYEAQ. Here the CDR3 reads CASSPRQGALDYGQYF. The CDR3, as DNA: TGTGCCAGCAGCCCGAGACAGGGGGCCCTTGACTACGGGCAGTACTTC.

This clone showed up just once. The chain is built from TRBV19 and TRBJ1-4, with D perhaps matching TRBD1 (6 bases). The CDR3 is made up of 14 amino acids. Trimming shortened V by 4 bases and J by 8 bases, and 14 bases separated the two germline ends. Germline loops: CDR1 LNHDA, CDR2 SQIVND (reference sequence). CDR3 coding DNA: TGTGCCAGTAGTAAAGCCTTCGGGGGCGAAAAACTGTTTTTT. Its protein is CASSKAFGGEKLFF.

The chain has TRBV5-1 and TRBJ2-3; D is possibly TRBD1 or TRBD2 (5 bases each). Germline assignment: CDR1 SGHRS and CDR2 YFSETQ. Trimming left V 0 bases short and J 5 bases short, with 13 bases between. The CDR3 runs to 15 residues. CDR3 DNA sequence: TGCGCCAGCAGCTTGGGGGGCCCTAGCTTAGATACGCAGTATTTT. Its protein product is CASSLGGPSLDTQYF.

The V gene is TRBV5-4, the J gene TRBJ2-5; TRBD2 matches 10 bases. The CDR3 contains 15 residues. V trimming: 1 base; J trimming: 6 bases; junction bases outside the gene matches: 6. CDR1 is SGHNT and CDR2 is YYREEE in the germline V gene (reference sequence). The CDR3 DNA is TGTGCCAGCAGCTTGAAGAGCGGGGGGGCAAAGACCCAGTACTTC. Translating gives CASSLKSGGAKTQYF. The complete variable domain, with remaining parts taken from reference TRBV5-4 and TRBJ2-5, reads ETGVTQSPTHLIKTRGQQVTLRCSSQSGHNTVSWYQQALGQGPQFIFQYYREEENGRGNFPPRFSGLQFPNYSSELNVNALELDDSALYLCASSLKSGGAKTQYFGPGTRLLVL.